The T cell receptor beta chain under discussion was sequenced for a study of blood T cell repertoires in COVID-19. V was pared by 0 bases and J by 7 bases, with 16 bases between. This CDR3 contains 15 residues. The germline gives CDR1 KGHSH, CDR2 LQKENI. Original methodology: Estimates of nucleated cell counts were drawn from the amplification of reference gene primers. Sequencing used immunoSEQ multiplex PCR; TCRdb keeps in-frame clones, though not all of them. That table furnishes V, J and clone size, whereas the DNA furnished D and trimming. This sample yields 160,000 or so clones, of which roughly nine tenths are seen a single time; around 1.2% belongs to the top ten.

This chain links TRBV18 with TRBJ2-7; D is perhaps TRBD2 (5 bases). The TCR was taken from a human donor with acute COVID-19. The donor label of this sample is uncertain. The sample consisted of PBMCs or T cells enriched from blood (not recorded which). Written as DNA, the CDR3 is TGTGCCAGCTCACCACCAACCGGGGAAGTACGGGAGCAGTACTTC. Translation gives CASSPPTGEVREQYF. The whole variable domain, remainder taken from reference TRBV18 and TRBJ2-7, is NAGVMQNPRHLVRRRGQEARLRCSPMKGHSHVYWYRQLPEEGLKFMVYLQKENIIDESGMPKERFSAEFPKEGPSILRIQQVVRGDSAAYFCASSPPTGEVREQYFGPGTRLTVT.